The 32 T cell receptor beta chains listed next were all sequenced from one sample in a study of metastatic and nonmetastatic thyroid tumors. With MiXCR, TCRdb called clones anew from the PCR reads. The table shows about 28,000 clones, with 23% occurring only once. Nobody among the patients had been given any treatment before thyroid surgery. Sequenced sample: blood. These receptors originate from a female donor with papillary thyroid cancer or a benign thyroid nodule (not recorded which). Some clones in this sample may be carry-over from other donors' samples.

A note on this clone: This is likely a read error, given that the CDR3 carries no conserved phenylalanine or tryptophan at its end. The gene calls are TRBV27 and TRBJ2-1; the D is unclear. Germline V lookup: CDR1 MNHEY, CDR2 SMNVEV (reference sequence). The CDR3 loop spans 14 amino acids. The DNA of the CDR3 is TGTTCCAGCAGTTTATCGATCACGTACAATGAGCAGTTCTTG. This gives the protein CSSSLSITYNEQFL.

This clone was observed many times. This chain links TRBV7-3 with TRBJ2-1; perhaps TRBD1 as D (5 bases). Trimming removed 2 bases from V and 5 bases from J, with 7 bases in between. The CDR3 is 13 residues long. Germline CDR1 is SGHTA and CDR2 is FQGTGA. CDR3 sequence (DNA): TGTGCCAGCAGCTTAGGGGCCAACAATGAGCAGTTCTTC. Protein: CASSLGANNEQFF.

This clone is deemed medium-sized. The chain is built from TRBV19 and TRBJ1-6; no clear D. The V gene's germline CDR1 is LNHDA and CDR2 SQIVND (reference sequence). V lost 7 bases and J lost 9, with 16 bases in between. The CDR3 has 14 amino acids. The CDR3 nucleotides read TGTGCCAGTAAAGCCCCCGACGGGATTTCACCCCTCCACTTT. This translates into CASKAPDGISPLHF.

This clone was counted many times. The chain uses TRBV7-2 and TRBJ2-7; D gene ambiguous. Germline lookup yields CDR1 SGHTA and CDR2 FQGNSA. V was pared by 2 bases and J by 4 bases, with 18 bases between. The CDR3 has 16 amino acids. The CDR3 DNA sequence: TGTGCCAGCAGCTTATCGTTGGGTCCGAGTCTATACGAGCAGTACTTC. It translates to CASSLSLGPSLYEQYF.

Concerning this clone: At one of its ends the junction is not consistent with the germline gene, which may arise from a read error. The rearrangement links TRBV7-6 to TRBJ2-3, with 9 positions matching TRBD2. Per the germline V gene, CDR1 is SGHVS and CDR2 is FNYEAQ. The CDR3 covers 16 residues. The CDR3 protein is CPSSTRVAGARDPQYF. CDR3 nucleotides: TGTCCCAGCAGCACCCGGGTAGCGGGAGCGAGAGATCCGCAGTATTTT.

Points on this clone: At one of its ends the junction is not consistent with the germline gene, which may arise from a read error. This chain links TRBV20-1 with TRBJ1-1; D gene uncertain. This CDR3 contains 14 residues. CDR1 and CDR2 from the germline V gene are DFQATT and SNEGSKA (reference sequence). CDR3 residues: CSARGRDSDAEAFF. In DNA, the CDR3 is TGCAGTGCTAGAGGAAGGGATTCGGACGCTGAAGCGTTCTTT.

In its sample, this clone was seen many times. The V gene is TRBV11-2, the J gene TRBJ2-5; TRBD2 matches at 14 bases. The germline CDR1 and CDR2 sequences are SGHAT and FQNNGV. The CDR3 contains 16 residues. The trim removed 4 bases at V and 4 bases at J, leaving 5 bases unmatched. CDR3 nucleotides: TGTGCCAGCAGCTACGGGACTAGCGGGAGCGGAGAGACCCAGTACTTC. It translates to CASSYGTSGSGETQYF.

Many counts were recorded for this clone. The chain recombines TRBV18 with TRBJ1-5; D remains unclear. CDR3 length: 15 amino acids. With 6 bases removed from V and 0 bases from J, the gap between germline ends came to 12 bases. The germline V gene has CDR1 KGHSH and CDR2 LQKENI. The CDR3 reads CASSLREGSNQPQHF. DNA of the CDR3: TGTGCCAGCTCTCTGCGCGAGGGTAGCAATCAGCCCCAGCATTTT.

This clone has ten or more counts. The CDR3 DNA reads as TGTGCCAGCAGCGTAGCCCCCGAGGGGGGGGGTATTAAGCAGTTCTTC. Translation gives CASSVAPEGGGIKQFF. The chain uses TRBV9 and TRBJ2-1; TRBD2 might be the D (7 bases). This CDR3 region has 16 residues. Germline V lookup: CDR1 SGDLS, CDR2 YYNGEE. Trimming shortened V by 0 bases and J by 11 bases, and 21 bases separated the two germline ends.

This clone came up many times. The chain carries TRBV29-1 and TRBJ2-1; D unclear. Trimming took off 3 bases at V and 7 bases at J, with 7 bases between the two ends. CDR1 is SQVTM, CDR2 ANQGSEA, per germline. The length of the CDR3 is 11 residues. The DNA for the CDR3 is TGCAGCGTTGACAGGTCTAATGAGCAGTTCTTC. Protein: CSVDRSNEQFF.

At least ten counts were recorded for this clone. The rearrangement uses TRBV5-4 and TRBJ2-2, with 12 bases aligning to TRBD2. The CDR3 has 16 amino acids. The germline gives CDR1 SGHNT, CDR2 YYREEE (reference sequence). Trimming at V came to 0 bases and at J to 3 bases, leaving 0 bases not matched to a gene. The CDR3 nucleotides read TGTGCCAGCAGCTTGGGACTAGCGGGAGACACCGGGGAGCTGTTTTTT. Amino acids: CASSLGLAGDTGELFF.

This clone came up many times. This chain connects TRBV7-2 to TRBJ1-4; 8 bases line up with TRBD1. V dropped 0 bases and J dropped 5; count of bases not matched to a gene: 2. The CDR3 is 15 amino acids. The germline gives CDR1 SGHTA, CDR2 FQGNSA. The CDR3 nucleotides are TGTGCCAGCAGCTTAGCTCGGACAGGGAATGAAAAACTGTTTTTT. Protein product: CASSLARTGNEKLFF.

Regarding this clone: In this CDR3 the conserved last residue, phenylalanine or tryptophan, is missing, so a read error is likely. Because the CDR3's place on the DNA is in doubt, the DNA is left out and the CDR3 is given as listed by TCRdb. CDR3 loop: CASRQTGSTDTPYI. J is TRBJ2-3 and V is TRBV19; no DNA check was done on the table's D call, TRBD1. Germline-derived CDR1 and CDR2 are LNHDA and SQIVND (reference sequence). The CDR3 length is 14 residues, termini included.

This clone was recorded many times. The V call is TRBV24-1, the J call TRBJ2-7, with TRBD1 matching over 9 bases. CDR3 length: 14 residues. V lost 9 bases, J lost 4 bases, and 9 bases stayed unmatched. Germline loops: CDR1 KGHDR, CDR2 SFDVKD. The CDR3: CATYRGRTWYEQYF. DNA for the CDR3: TGTGCCACCTACAGGGGGCGGACGTGGTACGAGCAGTACTTC.

The chain joins TRBV28 to TRBJ2-7, with 12 bases fitting TRBD2. Looked up from germline, CDR1 is MDHEN and CDR2 is SYDVKM. This CDR3 region has 16 residues. CDR3 residues: CASRGTSGRSTYEQSV. CDR3 coding DNA: TGTGCCAGCAGAGGGACTAGCGGGCGGTCGACCTACGAGCAGTCCGTC.

The chain couples TRBV9 to TRBJ1-6; D may be TRBD1 (6 bases). The CDR3 loop spans 13 amino acids. V was trimmed by 5 bases and J by 7 bases, leaving 10 bases between them. Germline V CDR1 and CDR2: SGDLS, YYNGEE. The CDR3 sequence is CASSLRGNSPLHF. The CDR3 coding sequence is TGTGCCAGCAGTCTCAGGGGAAATTCACCCCTCCACTTT.

This clone was recorded at least ten times. The chain has TRBV10-3 and TRBJ2-5; a weak D match, TRBD2 (5 bases). V lost 4 bases and J 4 bases, leaving 13 bases between the germline ends. Per the germline V gene, CDR1 is ENHRY and CDR2 is SYGVKD. The CDR3 spans 14 residues. The CDR3 DNA follows: TGTGCCATCAGTGCTCGAGTGGGAGTAGAGACCCAGTACTTC. Its protein product is CAISARVGVETQYF.

CDR3 nucleotides: TGTGCCACCAGTGATTCCGTACGGGGGGACGCTTTCTTT. It codes for CATSDSVRGDAFF. V gene TRBV24-1 combines with J gene TRBJ1-1; TRBD1 is a possible D gene (5 bases). The CDR3 runs to 13 residues. Trimming stripped 2 bases from V and 11 bases from J, with 14 bases between. Germline CDR1 is KGHDR and CDR2 is SFDVKD.

This clone was observed at least ten times. The chain combines TRBV6-2 or TRBV6-3 with TRBJ1-1; no reliable D call. Trimming left V 10 bases short and J 0 bases short, with 18 bases between. From germline, CDR1 is MNHEY and CDR2 SVGEGT. This CDR3 contains 15 residues. As DNA, the CDR3 is TGTGCCACTTACCCCAGACGACCGGTGAACACTGAAGCTTTCTTT. Its translation: CATYPRRPVNTEAFF.

This clone was found many times. The rearrangement links TRBV29-1 to TRBJ2-4; D unresolved. The V end was cut by 6 bases, the J end by 5 bases, with 17 bases between. Germline loops: CDR1 SQVTM, CDR2 ANQGSEA. The CDR3 spans 14 residues. CDR3 nucleotides: TGCAGCGTGACGTCGAGATGGAGCGAAAACATTCAGTACTTC. Amino acid sequence: CSVTSRWSENIQYF. Combining the CDR3 with reference TRBV29-1 and TRBJ2-4 gives the whole variable domain SAVISQKPSRDICQRGTSLTIQCQVDSQVTMMFWYRQQPGQSLTLIATANQGSEATYESGFVIDKFPISRPNLTFSTLTVSNMSPEDSSIYLCSVTSRWSENIQYFGAGTRLSVL.

The chain joins TRBV9 to TRBJ2-5; the D is unclear. The CDR3 spans 14 residues. CDR1 is SGDLS and CDR2 is YYNGEE in the germline V gene. V dropped 4 bases and J dropped 1 base, with 11 bases sitting between them. The CDR3 is CASSLVDIQETQYF. CDR3 DNA: TGTGCCAGCAGCTTAGTGGATATCCAAGAGACCCAGTACTTC.

The table lists this clone with many counts. J is TRBJ2-1 and V is TRBV6-4; 8 bases line up with TRBD1. This CDR3 is built from 15 residues. The ends lost 4 bases at V and 1 base at J; junction bases unmatched: 3. CDR1 and CDR2 from the germline V gene are MRHNA and SNTAGT. CDR3 loop: CASSAGQGSYNEQFF. As DNA, the CDR3 is TGTGCCAGCAGTGCCGGACAGGGTTCCTACAATGAGCAGTTCTTC.

This clone was counted at least ten times. This CDR3 is CSARDIRRTSEQYF. For the CDR3, the DNA is TGCAGTGCTAGAGATATCAGAAGGACCTCCGAGCAGTACTTC. The gene calls are TRBV20-1 and TRBJ2-7; D gene uncertain. This CDR3 comprises 14 residues. Trimming took off 0 bases at V and 6 bases at J, with 15 bases between the two ends. Per the germline V gene, CDR1 is DFQATT and CDR2 is SNEGSKA (reference sequence).

This clone was recorded many times. The chain employs TRBV6-1 and TRBJ1-1; the D gene is possibly TRBD1 (5 bases). Germline loops: CDR1 MNHNS, CDR2 SASEGT. This CDR3 region has 15 residues. Trimming left V 6 bases short and J 3 bases short, with 17 bases between. The CDR3 region is CASSPGRAGDTEAFF. The CDR3, as DNA: TGTGCCAGCAGCCCAGGGAGGGCGGGAGACACTGAAGCTTTCTTT.

This clone was detected many times. This sequence joins TRBV5-4 and TRBJ1-2; D gene ambiguous. The CDR3 spans 15 residues. V lost 0 bases, J lost 4 bases, and 13 bases lay in between. Germline CDR1 SGHNT, CDR2 YYREEE (reference sequence). CDR3 in amino acids: CASSLASGFGYGYTF. CDR3 sequence (DNA): TGTGCCAGCAGCTTGGCTAGTGGTTTCGGCTATGGCTACACCTTC. Variable domain in full (rest from reference TRBV5-4 and TRBJ1-2): ETGVTQSPTHLIKTRGQQVTLRCSSQSGHNTVSWYQQALGQGPQFIFQYYREEENGRGNFPPRFSGLQFPNYSSELNVNALELDDSALYLCASSLASGFGYGYTFGSGTRLTVV.

The sample holds a few counts of this clone. The CDR3 DNA reads TGTGCCAGCAGGGGGCCAGTGTGCGCTAGGAACTATGGCTACACCTTC. Translating gives CASRGPVCARNYGYTF. The rearrangement joins TRBV28 to TRBJ1-2, with TRBD1 as a possible D gene (5 bases). The length of the CDR3 is 16 residues. The germline CDR1 and CDR2 sequences are MDHEN and SYDVKM. Trimming removed 6 bases at V and 2 bases at J, with 19 bases between.

This clone was seen more than once but under ten times. The chain recombines TRBV7-2 with TRBJ2-7; D is undetermined. The CDR3 is 13 residues long. The germline V gene encodes CDR1 SGHTA and CDR2 FQGNSA. Trimming took off 5 bases at V and 7 bases at J, with 15 bases between the two ends. The CDR3 DNA sequence: TGTGCCAGCAGCCACCATCTGGTGGGAGAGCAGTACTTC. It is translated as CASSHHLVGEQYF.

Regarding this clone: One end of the junction does not line up with germline, which may come from a read error. The chain uses TRBV11-2 and TRBJ2-1; TRBD2 is a possible D gene (5 bases). The CDR3 is 15 amino acids. Per the germline V gene, CDR1 is SGHAT and CDR2 is FQNNGV. The CDR3 sequence is CASSLVATSYNEQSF. DNA for the CDR3: TGTGCCAGCAGCTTAGTAGCGACCTCCTACAATGAGCAGTCCTTC.

This clone came up many times. V gene TRBV12-3 or TRBV12-4 combines with J gene TRBJ1-4; D ambiguous. Trimming shortened V by 3 bases and J by 4 bases, and 9 bases separated the two germline ends. The CDR3 spans 14 residues. CDR3 residues: CASSFMGSNEKLFF. The CDR3 DNA reads TGTGCCAGCAGTTTTATGGGCAGTAATGAAAAACTGTTTTTT.

This clone was found many times. The chain recombines TRBV14 with TRBJ1-1; 7 bases agree with TRBD1. The CDR3 covers 16 residues. J was trimmed by 0 bases and V by 0 bases; bases with no gene match: 4. The V gene's germline CDR1 is SGHDN and CDR2 FVKESK. Here the CDR3 reads CASSQEGQLMNTEAFF. The CDR3 DNA is TGTGCCAGCAGCCAAGAGGGACAGCTCATGAACACTGAAGCTTTCTTT.

Ten or more counts support this clone. V is TRBV18 and J is TRBJ2-1; D not certain. Trimming removed 3 bases from V and 0 bases from J, with 12 bases in between. Germline CDR1 KGHSH, CDR2 LQKENI. This CDR3 has 16 residues. CDR3 coding DNA: TGTGCCAGCTCACCCTCCCAACCGAGCTCCTACAATGAGCAGTTCTTC. This encodes CASSPSQPSSYNEQFF.

The sample holds many counts of this clone. This CDR3 is CASSWSGTGGPWGANVLTF. CDR3 DNA: TGTGCCAGCAGTTGGTCCGGGACAGGGGGCCCGTGGGGGGCCAACGTCCTGACTTTC. The J gene is TRBJ2-6, the V gene TRBV27, with TRBD1 identical over 12 bases. V lost 4 bases, J lost 4 bases, and 11 bases stayed unmatched. There are 19 residues in the CDR3. Looked up from germline, CDR1 is MNHEY and CDR2 is SMNVEV (reference sequence).